Shown below are 8 T cell receptor beta chains from a single sample sequenced in a study of lymphopenia after photon versus proton radiotherapy. Clones were read by immunoSEQ multiplex PCR, and TCRdb kept only the in-frame ones, dropping some. The table lists approximately 150,000 clones, about 88% of them singletons. The material sequenced was peripheral blood, taken from a patient treated with photon-based radiotherapy. These receptors came from a man aged 45-60 years with gastric cancer.

V and J are TRBV6-6 and TRBJ2-2; D remains ambiguous. Germline V gene data show CDR1 as MNHNY and CDR2 as SVGAGI (reference sequence). Trimming pared 7 bases from V and 2 bases from J, leaving 14 bases between. The CDR3 is made up of 15 amino acids. The CDR3 protein is CASTNGRDNTGELFF. As DNA, the CDR3 is TGTGCCAGCACCAACGGGCGCGATAACACCGGGGAGCTGTTTTTT.

V gene TRBV19 combines with J gene TRBJ2-5; no firm D call. CDR3 length: 13 amino acids. Trimming removed 3 bases at V and 5 bases at J, with 10 bases between. Looked up from germline, CDR1 is LNHDA and CDR2 is SQIVND (reference sequence). CDR3 coding DNA: TGTGCCAGTAGTATGATAGAATCTGAGACCCAGTACTTC. Its translation is CASSMIESETQYF.

This chain joins TRBV19 and TRBJ1-1; 11 nucleotides match TRBD1. V shed 3 bases, J shed 3 bases, and the junction held 9 bases outside the gene matches. CDR1 and CDR2 from the germline V gene are LNHDA and SQIVND (reference sequence). The CDR3 is 17 residues long. In nucleotides, the CDR3 is TGTGCCAGTAGTATGGGACAGGGGGATTTCTTGGACACTGAAGCTTTCTTT. Residues: CASSMGQGDFLDTEAFF.

The chain has TRBV7-8 and TRBJ2-1, with D possibly matching TRBD1 (6 bases). Looked up from germline, CDR1 is SGHVS and CDR2 is FQNEAQ. This CDR3 region has 16 residues. Trimming pared 1 base from V and 4 bases from J, leaving 14 bases between. The DNA for the CDR3 is TGTGCCAGCAGCTTAGTTTTACAGGGAAATTACAATGAGCAGTTCTTC. The encoded protein is CASSLVLQGNYNEQFF.

The gene calls are TRBV7-9 and TRBJ1-2, with TRBD1 identical over 10 bases. V trimming: 5 bases; J trimming: 4 bases; junction bases outside the gene matches: 7. CDR1 and CDR2 from the germline V gene are SEHNR and FQNEAQ (reference sequence). This CDR3 comprises 15 residues. CDR3: CASSPMGQGIYGYTF. CDR3 DNA: TGTGCCAGCAGCCCGATGGGACAGGGGATCTATGGCTACACCTTC. The whole variable domain, remainder taken from reference TRBV7-9 and TRBJ1-2, is DTGVSQNPRHKITKRGQNVTFRCDPISEHNRLYWYRQTLGQGPEFLTYFQNEAQLEKSRLLSDRFSAERPKGSFSTLEIQRTEQGDSAMYLCASSPMGQGIYGYTFGSGTRLTVV.

The V call is TRBV6-5, the J call TRBJ1-2; perhaps TRBD1 as D (5 bases). CDR1 and CDR2 (germline): MNHEY, SVGAGI. There are 15 residues in the CDR3. V dropped 6 bases and J dropped 0 bases, with 14 bases sitting between them. The DNA of the CDR3 is TGTGCCAGCAGAGAACCCAGGGCCGCTAACTATGGCTACACCTTC. Amino acid sequence: CASREPRAANYGYTF.

This clone showed up just once. The V and J genes are TRBV7-9 and TRBJ2-2; the match to TRBD2 covers 7 bases. Germline CDR1 is SEHNR and CDR2 is FQNEAQ (reference sequence). V lost 5 bases to trimming and J lost 0 bases; unmatched junction nucleotides: 9. The CDR3 is 17 amino acids. CDR3 region: CASSPPRLAANTGELFF. CDR3 nucleotides: TGTGCCAGCAGCCCCCCCCGACTAGCAGCGAACACCGGGGAGCTGTTTTTT.

The J gene is TRBJ2-7, the V gene TRBV28, with TRBD2 identical over 12 bases. Trimming cost V 5 bases and J 5 bases; bases outside gene matches: 7. The CDR3 is made up of 15 amino acids. From germline, CDR1 is MDHEN and CDR2 SYDVKM. The CDR3 DNA sequence: TGTGCCAGCAGTCCCGGACTAGCGGGAAGTCACGAGCAGTACTTC. This sequence encodes CASSPGLAGSHEQYF.